The T cell receptor beta chain described here comes from a study of vaccination effects on CD4 cells after COVID-19. For the study at large: ViraFEST used viral peptide pools to expand antigen-specific CD4+ T cells before sequencing. Whole-study results and caveats: The study found that only 1 of 255 vaccine-induced clones from healthy vaccinees cross-reacted with common cold coronaviruses.

This clone was counted between two and nine times. Its antigen remains unidentified. The repertoire was sequenced with immunoSEQ multiplex PCR; TCRdb's copy has only in-frame clones and lacks some. The table shows about 47,000 clones, with approximately 70% occurring only once. V shed 0 bases and J shed 1 base, with 13 bases lying between them. Per the germline V gene, CDR1 is SGHRS and CDR2 is YFSETQ. This CDR3 is 16 amino acids long. Isolating CD4+ T cells followed approximately 10 days of culture. All study participants received two doses of BNT162b2 or mRNA-1273 vaccine. The chain is built from TRBV5-1 and TRBJ1-1; D remains ambiguous. The origin of this receptor is a human donor who received a COVID-19 vaccine. This specimen consisted of CD4+ T cells from PBMCs cultured without peptide, obtained after COVID-19 vaccination. CDR3 sequence reads: CASSLATNDGNTEAFF. The CDR3 DNA follows: TGCGCCAGCAGCTTGGCCACAAACGACGGGAACACTGAAGCTTTCTTT. Using reference TRBV5-1 and TRBJ1-1 for the parts outside the CDR3, the full variable domain is KAGVTQTPRYLIKTRGQQVTLSCSPISGHRSVSWYQQTPGQGLQFLFEYFSETQRNKGNFPGRFSGRQFSNSRSEMNVSTLELGDSALYLCASSLATNDGNTEAFFGQGTRLTVV.